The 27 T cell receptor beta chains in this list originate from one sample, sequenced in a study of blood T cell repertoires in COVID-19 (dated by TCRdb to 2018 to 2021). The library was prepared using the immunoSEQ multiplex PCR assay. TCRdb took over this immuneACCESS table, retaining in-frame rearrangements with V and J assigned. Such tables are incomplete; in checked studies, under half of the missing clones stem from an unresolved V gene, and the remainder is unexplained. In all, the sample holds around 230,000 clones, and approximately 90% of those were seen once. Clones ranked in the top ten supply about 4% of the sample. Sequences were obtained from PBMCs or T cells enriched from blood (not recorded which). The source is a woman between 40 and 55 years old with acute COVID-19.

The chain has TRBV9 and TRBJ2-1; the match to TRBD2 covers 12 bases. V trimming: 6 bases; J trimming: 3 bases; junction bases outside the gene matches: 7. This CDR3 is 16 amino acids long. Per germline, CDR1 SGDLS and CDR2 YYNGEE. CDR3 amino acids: CASTPTSGGNYNEQFF. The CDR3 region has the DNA TGTGCCAGCACCCCGACTAGCGGGGGAAACTACAATGAGCAGTTCTTC.

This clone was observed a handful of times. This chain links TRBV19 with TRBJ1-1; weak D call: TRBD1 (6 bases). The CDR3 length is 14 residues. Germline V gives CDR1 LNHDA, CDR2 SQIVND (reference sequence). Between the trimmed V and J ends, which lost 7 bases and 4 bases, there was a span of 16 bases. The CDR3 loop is CASTTPGRGTEAFF. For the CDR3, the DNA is TGTGCCAGTACTACCCCGGGCAGGGGCACTGAAGCTTTCTTT.

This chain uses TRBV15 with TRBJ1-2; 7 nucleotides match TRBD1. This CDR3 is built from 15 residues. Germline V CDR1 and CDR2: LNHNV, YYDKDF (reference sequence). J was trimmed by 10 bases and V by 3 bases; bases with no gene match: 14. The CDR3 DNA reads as TGTGCCACCAGCAGTCCGAACAGGGGACAGCCCACCTACACCTTC. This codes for CATSSPNRGQPTYTF. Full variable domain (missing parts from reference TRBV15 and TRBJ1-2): DAMVIQNPRYQVTQFGKPVTLSCSQTLNHNVMYWYQQKSSQAPKLLFHYYDKDFNNEADTPDNFQSRRPNTSFCFLDIRSPGLGDTAMYLCATSSPNRGQPTYTFGSGTRLTVV.

The CDR3 spells CASSYSKGGGGYTF. CDR3 DNA: TGTGCCAGCAGTTACTCGAAAGGGGGAGGGGGCTACACCTTC. The rearrangement uses TRBV6-5 and TRBJ1-2; a weak D match, TRBD1 (6 bases). V lost 0 bases, J lost 8 bases, and 13 bases lay in between. Germline assignment: CDR1 MNHEY and CDR2 SVGAGI. The CDR3 extends over 14 amino acids.

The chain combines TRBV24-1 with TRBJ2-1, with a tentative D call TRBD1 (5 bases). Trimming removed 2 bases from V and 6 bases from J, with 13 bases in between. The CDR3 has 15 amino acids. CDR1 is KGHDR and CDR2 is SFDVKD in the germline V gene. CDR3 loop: CATSDSRGQTNEQFF. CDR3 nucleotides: TGTGCCACCAGTGATTCAAGGGGTCAGACCAATGAGCAGTTCTTC.

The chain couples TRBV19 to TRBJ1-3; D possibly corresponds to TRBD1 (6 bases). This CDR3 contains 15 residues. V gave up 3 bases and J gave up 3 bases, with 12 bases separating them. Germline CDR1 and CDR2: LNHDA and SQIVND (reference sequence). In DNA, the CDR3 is TGTGCCAGTAGTATTGACGGGACACATGGAAACACCATATATTTT. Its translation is CASSIDGTHGNTIYF.

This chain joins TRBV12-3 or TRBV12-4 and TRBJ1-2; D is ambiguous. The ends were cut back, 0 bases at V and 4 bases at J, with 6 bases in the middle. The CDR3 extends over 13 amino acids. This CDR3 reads CASSLAGTYGYTF. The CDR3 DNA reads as TGTGCCAGCAGTTTAGCGGGCACCTATGGCTACACCTTC.

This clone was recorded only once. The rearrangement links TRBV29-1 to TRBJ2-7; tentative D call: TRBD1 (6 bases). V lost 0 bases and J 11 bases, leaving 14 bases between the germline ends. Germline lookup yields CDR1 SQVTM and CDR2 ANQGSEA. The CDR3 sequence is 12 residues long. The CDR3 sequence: CSVEDTTGKKYF. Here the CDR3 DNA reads TGCAGCGTTGAAGATACGACAGGTAAAAAGTACTTC.

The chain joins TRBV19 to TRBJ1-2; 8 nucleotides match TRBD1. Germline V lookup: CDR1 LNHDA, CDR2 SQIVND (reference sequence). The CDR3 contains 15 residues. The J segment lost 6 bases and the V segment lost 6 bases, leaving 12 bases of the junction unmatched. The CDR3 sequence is CASRHRDRLPDGYTF. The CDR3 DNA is TGTGCCAGTAGACACCGGGACAGGCTCCCTGATGGCTACACCTTC.

This CDR3 reads CATSLQSVTQYF. CDR3 DNA: TGTGCCACTTCCCTTCAGTCAGTTACGCAGTATTTT. The chain carries TRBV24-1 and TRBJ2-3; D is undetermined. Per germline, CDR1 KGHDR and CDR2 SFDVKD. Deletions cut 10 bases from V and 8 bases from J, with 15 bases between. The CDR3 has 12 residues.

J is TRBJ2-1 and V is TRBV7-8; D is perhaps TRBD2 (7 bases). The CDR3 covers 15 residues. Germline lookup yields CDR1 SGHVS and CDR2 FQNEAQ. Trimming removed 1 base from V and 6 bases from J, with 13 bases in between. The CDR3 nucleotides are TGTGCCAGCAGCTTAGGAGGGGGGGTCGCCAATGAGCAGTTCTTC. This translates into CASSLGGGVANEQFF.

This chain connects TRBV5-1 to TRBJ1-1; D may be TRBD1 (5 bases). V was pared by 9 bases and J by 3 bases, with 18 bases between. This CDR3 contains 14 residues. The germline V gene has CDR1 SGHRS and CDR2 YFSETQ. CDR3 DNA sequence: TGCGCCACCTCCAGAAAGGGAGGGGACACTGAAGCTTTCTTT. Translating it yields CATSRKGGDTEAFF.

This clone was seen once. The CDR3 bases are TGTGCCAGCAGCCCAACCGGGACAGGGGGCGGTGGCTACACCTTC. Amino acid sequence: CASSPTGTGGGGYTF. This chain connects TRBV9 to TRBJ1-2, with TRBD1 matching over 12 bases. V trimming: 4 bases; J trimming: 7 bases; junction bases outside the gene matches: 8. Germline-derived CDR1 and CDR2 are SGDLS and YYNGEE. The CDR3 covers 15 residues.

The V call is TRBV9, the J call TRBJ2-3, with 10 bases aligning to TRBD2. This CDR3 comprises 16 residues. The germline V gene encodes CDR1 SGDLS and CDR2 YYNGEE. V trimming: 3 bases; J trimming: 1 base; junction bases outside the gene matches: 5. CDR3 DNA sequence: TGTGCCAGCAGCGAGGGGCTAGCGGGGGGCACAGATACGCAGTATTTT. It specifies CASSEGLAGGTDTQYF. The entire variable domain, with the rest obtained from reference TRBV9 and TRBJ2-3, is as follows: DSGVTQTPKHLITATGQRVTLRCSPRSGDLSVYWYQQSLDQGLQFLIQYYNGEERAKGNILERFSAQQFPDLHSELNLSSLELGDSALYFCASSEGLAGGTDTQYFGPGTRLTVL.

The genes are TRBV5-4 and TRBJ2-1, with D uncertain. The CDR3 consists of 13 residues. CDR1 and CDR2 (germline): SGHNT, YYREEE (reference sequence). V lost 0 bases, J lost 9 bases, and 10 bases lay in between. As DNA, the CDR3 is TGTGCCAGCAGCTTGGCCGGCGGTCCTGAGCAGTTCTTC. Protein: CASSLAGGPEQFF.

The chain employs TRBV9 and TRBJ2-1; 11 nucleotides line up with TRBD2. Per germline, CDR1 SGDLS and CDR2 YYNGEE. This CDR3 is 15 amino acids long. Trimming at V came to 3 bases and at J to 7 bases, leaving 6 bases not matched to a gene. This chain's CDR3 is CASSGYGTSGNEQFF. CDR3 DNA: TGTGCCAGCAGCGGGTACGGGACTAGCGGTAATGAGCAGTTCTTC. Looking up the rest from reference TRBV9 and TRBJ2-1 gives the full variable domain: DSGVTQTPKHLITATGQRVTLRCSPRSGDLSVYWYQQSLDQGLQFLIQYYNGEERAKGNILERFSAQQFPDLHSELNLSSLELGDSALYFCASSGYGTSGNEQFFGPGTRLTVL.

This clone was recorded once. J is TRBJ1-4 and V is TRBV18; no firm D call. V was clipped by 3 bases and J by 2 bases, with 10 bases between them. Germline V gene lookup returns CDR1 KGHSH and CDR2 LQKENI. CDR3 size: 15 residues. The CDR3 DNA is TGTGCCAGCTCACCCCTTTCCCGGACTAATGAAAAACTGTTTTTT. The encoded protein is CASSPLSRTNEKLFF.

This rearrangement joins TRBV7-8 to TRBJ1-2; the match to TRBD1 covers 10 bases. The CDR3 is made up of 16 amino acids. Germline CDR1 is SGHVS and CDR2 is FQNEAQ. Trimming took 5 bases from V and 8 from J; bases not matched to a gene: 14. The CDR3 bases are TGTGCCAGCAGCCCCCGGACAGGGGGGAAGAAGGACGGCTACACCTTC. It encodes CASSPRTGGKKDGYTF.

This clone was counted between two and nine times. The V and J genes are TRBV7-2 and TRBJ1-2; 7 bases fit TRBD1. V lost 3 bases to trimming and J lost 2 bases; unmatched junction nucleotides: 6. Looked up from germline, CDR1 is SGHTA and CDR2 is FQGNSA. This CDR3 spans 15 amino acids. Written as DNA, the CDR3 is TGTGCCAGCAGCTTTAGAGGGACAGCCAACTATGGCTACACCTTC. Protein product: CASSFRGTANYGYTF.

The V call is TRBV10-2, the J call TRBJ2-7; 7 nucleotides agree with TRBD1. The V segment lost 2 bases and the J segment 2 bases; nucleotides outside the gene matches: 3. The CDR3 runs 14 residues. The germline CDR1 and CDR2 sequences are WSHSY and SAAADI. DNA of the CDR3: TGCGCCAGCAGTGAGAACAGGGGCCCCTACGAGCAGTACTTC. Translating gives CASSENRGPYEQYF.

CDR3 residues: CASRIVTGSTEAFF. The CDR3 region has the DNA TGTGCCAGCAGGATTGTAACAGGGAGCACTGAAGCTTTCTTT. The J gene is TRBJ1-1, the V gene TRBV6-5, with D possibly being TRBD1 (6 bases). The CDR3 is made up of 14 amino acids. Trimming cost V 6 bases and J 4 bases, with 15 bases left between them. The germline V gene encodes CDR1 MNHEY and CDR2 SVGAGI.

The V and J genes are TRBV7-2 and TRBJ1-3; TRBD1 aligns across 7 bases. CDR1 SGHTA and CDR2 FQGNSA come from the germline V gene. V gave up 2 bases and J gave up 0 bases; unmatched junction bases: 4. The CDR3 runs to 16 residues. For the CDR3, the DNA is TGTGCCAGCAGCTTAAGGGACAGCCCCTCTGGAAACACCATATATTTT. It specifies CASSLRDSPSGNTIYF.

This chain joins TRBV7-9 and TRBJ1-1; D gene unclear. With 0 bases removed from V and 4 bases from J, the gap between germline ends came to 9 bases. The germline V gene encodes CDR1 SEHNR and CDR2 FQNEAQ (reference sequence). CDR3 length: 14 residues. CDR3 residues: CASSLAVHGTEAFF. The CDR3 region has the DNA TGTGCCAGCAGCTTAGCTGTGCACGGCACTGAAGCTTTCTTT. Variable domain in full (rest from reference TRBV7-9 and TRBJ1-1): DTGVSQNPRHKITKRGQNVTFRCDPISEHNRLYWYRQTLGQGPEFLTYFQNEAQLEKSRLLSDRFSAERPKGSFSTLEIQRTEQGDSAMYLCASSLAVHGTEAFFGQGTRLTVV.

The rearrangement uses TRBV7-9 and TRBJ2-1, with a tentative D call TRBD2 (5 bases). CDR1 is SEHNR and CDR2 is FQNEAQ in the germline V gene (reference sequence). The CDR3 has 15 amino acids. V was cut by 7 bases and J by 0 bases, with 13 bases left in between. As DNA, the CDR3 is TGTGCCAGCACCCCCGTGGGGAGCTCCTACAATGAGCAGTTCTTC. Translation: CASTPVGSSYNEQFF.

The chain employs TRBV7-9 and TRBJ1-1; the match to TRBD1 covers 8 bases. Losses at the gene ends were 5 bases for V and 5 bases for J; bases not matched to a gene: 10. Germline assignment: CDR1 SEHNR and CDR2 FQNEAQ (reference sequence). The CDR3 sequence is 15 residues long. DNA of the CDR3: TGTGCCAGCAGCACCCGATCTACAGGGGGGACTGAAGCTTTCTTT. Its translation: CASSTRSTGGTEAFF.

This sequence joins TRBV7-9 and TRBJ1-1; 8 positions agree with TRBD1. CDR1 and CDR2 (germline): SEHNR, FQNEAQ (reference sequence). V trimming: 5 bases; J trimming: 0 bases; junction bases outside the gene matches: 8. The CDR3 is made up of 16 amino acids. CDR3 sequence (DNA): TGTGCCAGCAGCAAGAGAGGGACAGGAATGAACACTGAAGCTTTCTTT. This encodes CASSKRGTGMNTEAFF.

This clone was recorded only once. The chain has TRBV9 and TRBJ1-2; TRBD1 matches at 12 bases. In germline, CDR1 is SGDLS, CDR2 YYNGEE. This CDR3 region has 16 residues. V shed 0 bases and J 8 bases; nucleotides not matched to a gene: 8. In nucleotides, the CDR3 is TGTGCCAGCAGCGTAGCTGGGGACAGGGGGCTCGACGGCTACACCTTC. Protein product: CASSVAGDRGLDGYTF.